These 25 T cell receptor beta chains originate from one sample sequenced in a study of CD8+ T cells in alopecia areata (dated by TCRdb to 2017 to 2018). Read against the paper, the sample's time point label means: around 4 weeks on oral tofacitinib. This specimen's treatment or condition label, interpreted: oral pan-JAK inhibitor, 5-10 mg twice daily. The library came from the immunoSEQ multiplex PCR assay. RNA was extracted from all samples and reverse transcribed into cDNA as template for TCR sequencing. In its TCRdb copy, this immuneACCESS table keeps in-frame sequences only and misses some clones. Where compared with another copy, unresolved V genes explain less than half of these, and the others have no known cause. This sample has over 85,000 clones in its table, and 60% to 75% of those were observed once. Around 16% of the sample is held by the ten biggest clonotypes. The source material was CD8+ T cells sorted from blood, sampled at week 4, from a patient treated with tofacitinib. The receptors originated from a human donor with alopecia areata.

The chain employs TRBV29-1 and TRBJ1-2; unclear D gene. Looked up from germline, CDR1 is SQVTM and CDR2 is ANQGSEA. Trimming stripped 0 bases from V and 5 bases from J, with 16 bases between. CDR3 size: 15 residues. The CDR3 DNA sequence: TGCAGCGTTGAAGATCTCACCGGGTTTGTGTATGGCTACACCTTC. This sequence encodes CSVEDLTGFVYGYTF. The full variable domain, rest sourced from reference TRBV29-1 and TRBJ1-2, is SAVISQKPSRDICQRGTSLTIQCQVDSQVTMMFWYRQQPGQSLTLIATANQGSEATYESGFVIDKFPISRPNLTFSTLTVSNMSPEDSSIYLCSVEDLTGFVYGYTFGSGTRLTVV.

The V and J genes are TRBV29-1 and TRBJ1-1; TRBD1 might be the D (6 bases). V shed 7 bases and J shed 6 bases, with 18 bases lying between them. Germline V gives CDR1 SQVTM, CDR2 ANQGSEA. This CDR3 has 13 residues. CDR3 residues: CSAEGQGSPEAFF. The DNA of the CDR3 is TGCAGCGCCGAAGGGCAGGGGAGCCCTGAAGCTTTCTTT. Together with reference TRBV29-1 and TRBJ1-1, the CDR3 gives the full variable domain: SAVISQKPSRDICQRGTSLTIQCQVDSQVTMMFWYRQQPGQSLTLIATANQGSEATYESGFVIDKFPISRPNLTFSTLTVSNMSPEDSSIYLCSAEGQGSPEAFFGQGTRLTVV.

The chain links TRBV19 to TRBJ2-1, with TRBD1 matching over 7 bases. The CDR3 loop spans 13 amino acids. J gave up 6 bases and V 10 bases, and 9 bases lay outside the gene matches. Germline V gene data show CDR1 as LNHDA and CDR2 as SQIVND (reference sequence). CDR3 protein: CATLTGSGNEQFF. The CDR3 region has the DNA TGTGCCACCTTGACAGGGTCGGGCAATGAGCAGTTCTTC. Supplemented by reference TRBV19 and TRBJ2-1, the full variable domain reads DGGITQSPKYLFRKEGQNVTLSCEQNLNHDAMYWYRQDPGQGLRLIYYSQIVNDFQKGDIAEGYSVSREKKESFPLTVTSAQKNPTAFYLCATLTGSGNEQFFGPGTRLTVL.

The chain links TRBV5-1 to TRBJ1-1; D is ambiguous. Germline assignment: CDR1 SGHRS and CDR2 YFSETQ. This CDR3 has 14 amino acids. Trimming shortened V by 1 base and J by 2 bases, and 9 bases separated the two germline ends. CDR3 nucleotide sequence: TGCGCCAGCAGCTTGTTTAGGCCTAACACTGAAGCTTTCTTT. Translating it yields CASSLFRPNTEAFF.

This clone was seen a handful of times. The V call is TRBV2, the J call TRBJ1-2, with 7 bases aligning to TRBD1. Losses at the gene ends were 6 bases for V and 2 bases for J; bases not matched to a gene: 9. The CDR3 runs to 15 residues. Germline CDR1 reads SNHLY; CDR2 reads FYNNEI. Written as DNA, the CDR3 is TGTGCCAGCAGCGAATCCGAGACAGGGAACTATGGCTACACCTTC. Translation: CASSESETGNYGYTF.

The gene calls are TRBV6-5 and TRBJ2-1; the match to TRBD1 covers 8 bases. Per the germline V gene, CDR1 is MNHEY and CDR2 is SVGAGI. CDR3 size: 15 residues. V lost 1 base, J lost 6 bases, and 5 bases stayed unmatched. CDR3 nucleotide sequence: TGTGCCAGCAGTTACTACGGACAGGGAGGCAATGAGCAGTTCTTC. It translates to CASSYYGQGGNEQFF.

This clone has more than one count but fewer than ten. The chain uses TRBV6-4 and TRBJ2-3; D is unresolved. Looked up from germline, CDR1 is MRHNA and CDR2 is SNTAGT. There are 15 residues in the CDR3. Between the trimmed V and J ends, which lost 3 bases and 1 base, there was a span of 11 bases. CDR3 bases: TGTGCCAGCAGTGAGGAAGGAAAGGGCACAGATACGCAGTATTTT. It encodes CASSEEGKGTDTQYF.

This clone was observed a handful of times. The chain joins TRBV30 to TRBJ1-3; D unresolved. Between the trimmed V and J ends, which lost 0 bases and 8 bases, there was a span of 17 bases. The CDR3 is 15 residues long. Germline assignment: CDR1 GTSNPN and CDR2 SVGIG (reference sequence). The CDR3 bases are TGTGCCTGGAGTGTCAACAGAGGTATATTGGACACCATATATTTT. Protein: CAWSVNRGILDTIYF.

The chain has TRBV9 and TRBJ2-2; tentatively, D is TRBD1 or TRBD2 (5 bases each). Trimming shortened V by 4 bases and J by 5 bases, and 15 bases separated the two germline ends. Germline V CDR1 and CDR2: SGDLS, YYNGEE. This CDR3 is 15 amino acids long. CDR3 amino acids: CASSPGTRRTGELFF. The CDR3 DNA sequence: TGTGCCAGCAGCCCCGGGACCCGAAGGACCGGGGAGCTGTTTTTT.

This clone turned up a few times. The genes are TRBV7-2 and TRBJ2-4; D possibly corresponds to TRBD2 (5 bases). Germline lookup yields CDR1 SGHTA and CDR2 FQGNSA. CDR3 length: 15 residues. V was clipped by 5 bases and J by 0 bases, with 11 bases between them. CDR3 bases: TGTGCCAGCAGCCCCGGACGGGAAGCCAAAAACATTCAGTACTTC. Protein product: CASSPGREAKNIQYF.

The chain employs TRBV2 and TRBJ2-5, with 7 nucleotides matching TRBD2. CDR3 length equals 14 residues. Looked up from germline, CDR1 is SNHLY and CDR2 is FYNNEI. With 2 bases clipped from V and 5 bases from J, the junction kept 5 bases outside the gene matches. The DNA for the CDR3 is TGTGCCAGCAGTGAACTCGCGGGAGCGGAGACCCAGTACTTC. Translating it yields CASSELAGAETQYF.

This CDR3 is CATSRDLTGNSPLHF. The CDR3 region has the DNA TGTGCCACCAGCAGAGATCTGACAGGCAATTCACCCCTCCACTTT. This chain links TRBV15 with TRBJ1-6; a weak D match, TRBD1 (6 bases). The germline CDR1 and CDR2 sequences are LNHNV and YYDKDF (reference sequence). The CDR3 runs to 15 residues. V lost 0 bases to trimming and J lost 7 bases, with 10 bases between them.

Worth noting for this clone: Germline is not matched at one junction end, which may reflect a read error. V is TRBV11-2 and J is TRBJ2-7; no firm D call. CDR1 and CDR2 from the germline V gene are SGHAT and FQNNGV. The CDR3 covers 8 residues. CDR3 region: CASSNRDF. The CDR3 bases are TGTGCCAGCAGCAATCGAGACTTC.

DNA of the CDR3: TGCGCCAGCAGCTTAAGACAGGGGAATACCTACGAGCAGTACTTC. Protein sequence: CASSLRQGNTYEQYF. The gene calls are TRBV5-1 and TRBJ2-7, with TRBD1 matching 8 bases. The germline V gene encodes CDR1 SGHRS and CDR2 YFSETQ. The length of the CDR3 is 15 residues. The V and J ends lost 2 bases and 2 bases, in that order; junction bases with no gene match: 6.

The chain recombines TRBV15 with TRBJ2-5; D is possibly TRBD2 (5 bases). CDR3 length equals 16 residues. Trimming pared 4 bases from V and 2 bases from J, leaving 17 bases between. CDR1 and CDR2 (germline): LNHNV, YYDKDF (reference sequence). The CDR3 DNA sequence: TGTGCCACCAGCACCAGACCGGGATCTTATCAAGAGACCCAGTACTTC. It is translated as CATSTRPGSYQETQYF. The variable domain in full, completed from reference TRBV15 and TRBJ2-5, reads DAMVIQNPRYQVTQFGKPVTLSCSQTLNHNVMYWYQQKSSQAPKLLFHYYDKDFNNEADTPDNFQSRRPNTSFCFLDIRSPGLGDTAMYLCATSTRPGSYQETQYFGPGTRLLVL.

V and J are TRBV27 and TRBJ2-1; D uncertain. This CDR3 region has 11 residues. Trimming took 1 base from V and 9 from J, leaving 4 bases between them. Germline V gene sequence: CDR1 MNHEY, CDR2 SMNVEV (reference sequence). The CDR3 DNA sequence: TGTGCCAGCAGTTTATTGACTGAGCAGTTCTTC. This translates into CASSLLTEQFF.

The CDR3 here is CAWGVSGMETQYF. The CDR3 nucleotides are TGTGCCTGGGGAGTTAGCGGGATGGAGACCCAGTACTTC. The V and J genes are TRBV30 and TRBJ2-5, with 8 nucleotides matching TRBD2. Germline CDR1 reads GTSNPN; CDR2 reads SVGIG (reference sequence). The CDR3 totals 13 residues. V lost 5 bases, J lost 5 bases, and 7 bases stayed unmatched.

The rearrangement links TRBV15 to TRBJ2-7; D call uncertain. CDR3 length: 14 amino acids. In germline, CDR1 is LNHNV, CDR2 YYDKDF (reference sequence). V lost 3 bases and J lost 0, with 9 bases in between. The CDR3 here is CATSRTVSSYEQYF. Written as DNA, the CDR3 is TGTGCCACCAGCAGGACGGTAAGCTCCTACGAGCAGTACTTC.

This chain joins TRBV14 and TRBJ2-7, with D tentatively TRBD1 (6 bases). CDR1 is SGHDN, CDR2 FVKESK, per germline. Trimming pared 4 bases from V and 2 bases from J, leaving 12 bases between. This CDR3 has 14 amino acids. Here the CDR3 DNA reads TGTGCCAGCAGCCCTCGGGACAACGCCTACGAGCAGTACTTC. Residues: CASSPRDNAYEQYF.

The genes are TRBV7-2 and TRBJ1-2; TRBD1 is a possible D gene (5 bases). The CDR3 spans 15 residues. Germline loops: CDR1 SGHTA, CDR2 FQGNSA. Trimming stripped 5 bases from V and 2 bases from J, with 15 bases between. For the CDR3, the DNA is TGTGCCAGCAGCGATGGGACGGCTATGAACTATGGCTACACCTTC. Translated: CASSDGTAMNYGYTF. Supplemented by reference TRBV7-2 and TRBJ1-2, the full variable domain reads GAGVSQSPSNKVTEKGKDVELRCDPISGHTALYWYRQSLGQGLEFLIYFQGNSAPDKSGLPSDRFSAERTGGSVSTLTIQRTQQEDSAVYLCASSDGTAMNYGYTFGSGTRLTVV.

Written as DNA, the CDR3 is TGCGCCAGCAGCCAAGAGTACAGGGGGCGCGATGAGCAGTTCTTC. The encoded protein is CASSQEYRGRDEQFF. This chain connects TRBV4-3 to TRBJ2-1, with 9 bases lining up with TRBD1. J was trimmed by 8 bases and V by 0 bases; bases with no gene match: 5. The CDR3 totals 15 residues. Germline V gives CDR1 LGHNA, CDR2 YSLEER.

The V gene is TRBV6-5, the J gene TRBJ1-6; D is unresolved. The CDR3 has 12 amino acids. CDR1 is MNHEY, CDR2 SVGAGI, per germline. Deletions cut 6 bases from V and 8 bases from J, with 8 bases between. CDR3 region: CASRGSYSPLHF. The CDR3 nucleotides are TGTGCCAGCAGGGGCAGCTATTCACCCCTCCACTTT.

Concerning this clone: A far larger clone lies a single base away; this is likely a read error. J is TRBJ2-7 and V is TRBV7-8; tentative D call: TRBD1 (6 bases). Between the trimmed V and J ends, which lost 5 bases and 3 bases, there was a span of 17 bases. CDR3 length: 15 amino acids. Germline assignment: CDR1 SGHVS and CDR2 FQNEAQ. CDR3: CASSQGLTGFYEQYF. The CDR3 nucleotides read TGTGCCAGCAGCCAGGGTCTAACAGGGTTCTACGAGCAGTACTTC.

The V gene is TRBV9, the J gene TRBJ2-2; TRBD1 is a possible D gene (6 bases). The germline V and J ends were trimmed by 0 bases and 5 bases, with 20 bases remaining between them. The V gene's germline CDR1 is SGDLS and CDR2 YYNGEE. This CDR3 region has 18 residues. The CDR3 DNA sequence: TGTGCCAGCAGCGTAGAGAGGGGGTCAGGGACGGTAACCGGGGAGCTGTTTTTT. It is translated as CASSVERGSGTVTGELFF.

This chain joins TRBV5-6 and TRBJ2-3; D remains ambiguous. Germline CDR1 and CDR2: SGHDT and YYEEEE. This CDR3 contains 16 residues. V was cut by 0 bases and J by 2 bases, with 13 bases left in between. The CDR3 sequence: CASSLVVGRVTDTQYF. The CDR3 DNA follows: TGTGCCAGCAGCTTGGTAGTTGGACGGGTCACAGATACGCAGTATTTT.